The 16 T cell receptor beta chains given below trace back to one sample, sequenced in a study of T cells in Graves' hyperthyroidism and ophthalmopathy. TCR beta CDR3 sequences were amplified from RNA transcripts. Primed by the HTBI set, a first-round RT-PCR was run on the TCR CDR3. TCRdb itself ran the multiplex PCR reads through MiXCR, one entry per CDR3 protein. The sample comprises roughly 380,000 distinct CDR3 sequences, approximately 15% of which are singletons, and about 10% rests with the top ten. Specimen: blood. Source of these receptors: a woman aged 55-70 years with Graves' hyperthyroidism.

This clonotype was seen many times. The V call is TRBV18, the J call TRBJ2-7; 9 nucleotides line up with TRBD2. V lost 0 bases, J lost 6 bases, and 3 bases stayed unmatched. Germline V gene lookup returns CDR1 KGHSH and CDR2 LQKENI. The CDR3 is 14 amino acids. The CDR3 DNA is TGTGCCAGCTCACCACCGCGGGGGGGACCCGAGCAGTACTTC. This encodes CASSPPRGGPEQYF.

The rearrangement links TRBV19 to TRBJ2-1, with D perhaps TRBD2 (6 bases). Trimming removed 6 bases at V and 0 bases at J, with 15 bases between. Germline V gene data show CDR1 as LNHDA and CDR2 as SQIVND (reference sequence). The CDR3 runs 16 residues. Here the CDR3 reads CASSGGAGSSYNEQFF. DNA for the CDR3: TGTGCCAGTAGCGGCGGGGCGGGGAGCTCCTACAATGAGCAGTTCTTC.

This clonotype has a count of ten or more. The chain employs TRBV10-1 and TRBJ2-1, with D uncertain. Trimming shortened V by 10 bases and J by 8 bases, and 15 bases separated the two germline ends. The CDR3 length is 12 residues. Germline V lookup: CDR1 WNHNN, CDR2 SYGVQD (reference sequence). The CDR3 DNA is TGCGCCATCCACCTTGTGGGCGATGAGCAGTTCTTC. Its protein is CAIHLVGDEQFF.

CDR3 nucleotides: TGTGCCAGCAGTGCACAGCTGGGGACTGAAGCTTTCTTT. Translated, it gives CASSAQLGTEAFF. The chain recombines TRBV6-1 with TRBJ1-1; D not resolved. In germline, CDR1 is MNHNS, CDR2 SASEGT. This CDR3 comprises 13 residues. The V and J ends lost 4 bases and 5 bases respectively, with 11 bases between them.

This clonotype was counted between two and nine times. The chain carries TRBV10-3 and TRBJ2-3; possibly TRBD2 for D (5 bases). Germline V CDR1 and CDR2: ENHRY, SYGVKD. This CDR3 comprises 15 residues. The V and J ends lost 2 bases and 6 bases respectively, with 15 bases between them. The DNA of the CDR3 is TGTGCCATCAGTGAGCGGCTAGCCGAGCCCGATACGCAGTATTTT. Translating gives CAISERLAEPDTQYF.

V gene TRBV6-1 combines with J gene TRBJ1-6; D is unresolved. The length of the CDR3 is 14 residues. Trimming removed 5 bases at V and 15 bases at J, with 20 bases between. The germline gives CDR1 MNHNS, CDR2 SASEGT. The CDR3 is CASSLEGRMGFLHF. The CDR3 DNA reads TGTGCCAGCAGTTTGGAAGGTCGGATGGGATTCCTCCACTTT.

This clonotype was seen at least ten times. V is TRBV20-1 and J is TRBJ2-2; no definite D call. With 1 base removed from V and 3 bases from J, the gap between germline ends came to 3 bases. CDR1 is DFQATT, CDR2 SNEGSKA, per germline (reference sequence). The CDR3 covers 12 residues. This CDR3 reads CSARAYTGELFF. Written as DNA, the CDR3 is TGCAGTGCTAGAGCCTACACCGGGGAGCTGTTTTTT.

This clonotype was observed many times. This chain uses TRBV12-3 or TRBV12-4 with TRBJ1-1; D is ambiguous. The V gene lost 6 bases and the J gene lost 7 bases, with 12 bases spanning the gap. The CDR3 covers 12 residues. CDR3 region: CASSGEGSEAFF. The CDR3 DNA sequence: TGTGCCAGCAGCGGGGAGGGCAGTGAAGCTTTCTTT.

The genes are TRBV9 and TRBJ2-3; no definite D call. The germline gives CDR1 SGDLS, CDR2 YYNGEE. Trimming removed 4 bases from V and 1 base from J, with 7 bases in between. The CDR3 extends over 13 amino acids. The CDR3 reads CASSPEGTDTQYF. In DNA, the CDR3 is TGTGCCAGCAGCCCAGAGGGCACAGATACGCAGTATTTT.

This clonotype came up many times. At one boundary the junction diverges from the germline segment, which might be a read error. CDR3 coding DNA: TGCGCCAGCAGCACGGACTATCCCAGCTCCTACAATGAGCAATTCTTC. It is translated as CASSTDYPSSYNEQFF. This chain uses TRBV5-1 with TRBJ2-1, with D maybe TRBD2 (6 bases). The CDR3 consists of 16 residues. Per the germline V gene, CDR1 is SGHRS and CDR2 is YFSETQ.

The table lists this clonotype with many counts. The chain recombines TRBV11-1 with TRBJ2-7; D may be TRBD1 (5 bases). The germline V gene encodes CDR1 SGHAT and CDR2 FQDESV (reference sequence). The CDR3 contains 13 residues. Trimming stripped 4 bases from V and 5 bases from J, with 12 bases between. CDR3 in amino acids: CASSSYRIHEQYF. The CDR3 region has the DNA TGTGCCAGCAGCTCATACAGGATCCACGAGCAGTACTTC.

This clonotype came up a few times. This chain links TRBV7-6 with TRBJ2-4, with no clear D. This CDR3 contains 18 residues. The germline V and J ends were trimmed by 5 bases and 0 bases, with 20 bases remaining between them. Germline CDR1 SGHVS, CDR2 FNYEAQ. CDR3 residues: CASSPAPPQRLAKNIQYF. DNA for the CDR3: TGTGCCAGCAGCCCCGCCCCGCCCCAGCGTTTAGCCAAAAACATTCAGTACTTC.

V gene TRBV12-3 or TRBV12-4 combines with J gene TRBJ1-3; TRBD1 might be the D (5 bases). The CDR3 is 15 residues long. Trimming shortened V by 1 base and J by 6 bases, and 13 bases separated the two germline ends. The CDR3 DNA sequence: TGTGCCAGCAGTTTAGTGACCAGGGAGACAAACACCATATATTTT. This encodes CASSLVTRETNTIYF.

This clonotype was detected many times. This chain links TRBV30 with TRBJ1-1, with D unresolved. The CDR3 totals 12 residues. V was pared by 5 bases and J by 1 base, with 8 bases between. Per germline, CDR1 GTSNPN and CDR2 SVGIG (reference sequence). CDR3 sequence: CAWAQANTEAFF. The CDR3 DNA reads TGTGCCTGGGCTCAGGCGAACACTGAAGCTTTCTTT.

This clonotype was counted at least ten times. V and J are TRBV2 and TRBJ1-2; weak D call: TRBD1 (6 bases). CDR1 and CDR2 (germline): SNHLY, FYNNEI. Deletions cut 2 bases from V and 8 bases from J, with 9 bases between. This CDR3 spans 12 amino acids. Here the CDR3 DNA reads TGTGCCAGCAGTGAATACAGGGACGGCTACACCTTC. This sequence encodes CASSEYRDGYTF.

This clonotype was found a few times. The chain is built from TRBV6-1 and TRBJ1-5; TRBD1 aligns across 7 bases. The CDR3 sequence is 15 residues long. Trimming cost V 5 bases and J 2 bases; bases outside gene matches: 6. Germline V gene lookup returns CDR1 MNHNS and CDR2 SASEGT. Here the CDR3 DNA reads TGTGCCAGCAGTAAGGAGGGGGCGCGCAATCAGCCCCAGCATTTT. It is translated as CASSKEGARNQPQHF.